Shown below are 26 T cell receptor beta chains from a single sample sequenced in a study of cytomegalovirus exposure and HLA in healthy donors. PCR employed 60 Vbeta and 13 Jbeta primers. Profiling relied on immunoSEQ multiplex PCR, and the TCRdb table lists in-frame clones only, not all of them. This sample yields over 150,000 clones, of which roughly four fifths are seen a single time; around 10% belongs to the top ten. The sample consisted of PBMCs. The source is a man between 50 and 59 years old in good health and CMV-seropositive.

The V and J genes are TRBV4-2 and TRBJ1-1, with TRBD1 as a possible D gene (6 bases). The CDR3 is 15 amino acids. Germline values: CDR1 LGHNA, CDR2 YNFKEQ. Deletions cut 1 base from V and 4 bases from J, with 13 bases between. DNA for the CDR3: TGTGCCAGCAGCCAAGCTGCAGGGGCGGGCACTGAAGCTTTCTTT. Its translation is CASSQAAGAGTEAFF.

The chain combines TRBV18 with TRBJ1-2; D gene uncertain. Germline assignment: CDR1 KGHSH and CDR2 LQKENI. This CDR3 has 15 amino acids. With 2 bases removed from V and 8 bases from J, the gap between germline ends came to 18 bases. This chain's CDR3 is CASSPETTYGEGYTF. CDR3 in DNA: TGTGCCAGCTCACCAGAGACAACCTACGGGGAGGGCTACACCTTC.

This chain joins TRBV19 and TRBJ1-4, with 7 bases identical to TRBD1. V shed 7 bases and J 6 bases; nucleotides not matched to a gene: 5. Germline V gene data show CDR1 as LNHDA and CDR2 as SQIVND (reference sequence). The CDR3 is made up of 13 amino acids. CDR3 loop: CASIRGPDEKLFF. For the CDR3, the DNA is TGTGCCAGTATTAGGGGGCCTGATGAAAAACTGTTTTTT.

This clone was observed once. This rearrangement joins TRBV6-1 to TRBJ1-5; no clear D gene. Germline CDR1 reads MNHNS; CDR2 reads SASEGT. The CDR3 runs to 13 residues. Trimming removed 6 bases from V and 1 base from J, with 7 bases in between. This CDR3 reads CASSAESNQPQHF. Here the CDR3 DNA reads TGTGCCAGCAGCGCAGAAAGCAATCAGCCCCAGCATTTT.

The chain employs TRBV6-8 and TRBJ2-3, with TRBD1 as a possible D gene (6 bases). The CDR3 loop spans 14 amino acids. Trimming left V 6 bases short and J 5 bases short, with 15 bases between. The germline CDR1 and CDR2 sequences are MNHGY and SAAAGT. The CDR3 DNA reads TGTGCCAGCAGGGACAGTAACCTTCAAGATACGCAGTATTTT. Residues: CASRDSNLQDTQYF.

This clone was counted a few times. The J gene is TRBJ1-2, the V gene TRBV6-6; 7 bases agree with TRBD1. This CDR3 has 14 amino acids. V shed 6 bases and J 4 bases; nucleotides not matched to a gene: 8. CDR1 and CDR2 (germline): MNHNY, SVGAGI (reference sequence). CDR3 region: CASSLRDRSYGYTF. The CDR3 region has the DNA TGTGCCAGCAGCTTGAGGGACAGATCCTATGGCTACACCTTC.

This chain uses TRBV10-3 with TRBJ2-1; tentatively, D is TRBD2 (5 bases). CDR1 ENHRY and CDR2 SYGVKD come from the germline V gene. V was shortened by 5 bases and J by 5 bases, with 7 bases between the two germline ends. This CDR3 has 12 amino acids. In DNA form, the CDR3 reads TGTGCCATCAGTCCGACTAACAATGAGCAGTTCTTC. This translates into CAISPTNNEQFF.

The gene calls are TRBV19 and TRBJ2-1; 11 bases map to TRBD1. Germline V gives CDR1 LNHDA, CDR2 SQIVND (reference sequence). V shed 7 bases, J shed 9 bases, and the junction held 8 bases outside the gene matches. This CDR3 comprises 14 residues. The CDR3: CASTPGQGVVEQFF. The CDR3 DNA reads as TGTGCCAGTACCCCGGGACAGGGGGTTGTTGAGCAGTTCTTC.

J is TRBJ2-1 and V is TRBV5-1; 12 positions agree with TRBD2. The CDR3 totals 14 residues. V lost 3 bases to trimming and J lost 8 bases; unmatched junction nucleotides: 3. From germline, CDR1 is SGHRS and CDR2 YFSETQ. The CDR3: CASSSTSGRYEQFF. The CDR3 nucleotides read TGCGCCAGCAGCTCCACTAGCGGGAGGTATGAGCAGTTCTTC. Full variable domain (outside the CDR3, taken from reference TRBV5-1 and TRBJ2-1): KAGVTQTPRYLIKTRGQQVTLSCSPISGHRSVSWYQQTPGQGLQFLFEYFSETQRNKGNFPGRFSGRQFSNSRSEMNVSTLELGDSALYLCASSSTSGRYEQFFGPGTRLTVL.

In this sample, this clone turned up once. The chain uses TRBV28 and TRBJ1-1; D might be TRBD1 (5 bases). V dropped 5 bases and J dropped 3 bases, with 19 bases sitting between them. Germline V gives CDR1 MDHEN, CDR2 SYDVKM. The CDR3 length is 16 residues. This CDR3 is CASSRAVRQKYTEAFF. The CDR3 DNA reads as TGTGCCAGCAGTAGAGCTGTGAGACAGAAGTACACTGAAGCTTTCTTT. The full variable domain, rest sourced from reference TRBV28 and TRBJ1-1, is DVKVTQSSRYLVKRTGEKVFLECVQDMDHENMFWYRQDPGLGLRLIYFSYDVKMKEKGDIPEGYSVSREKKERFSLILESASTNQTSMYLCASSRAVRQKYTEAFFGQGTRLTVV.

The chain uses TRBV7-9 and TRBJ1-2, with 9 nucleotides matching TRBD1. Per germline, CDR1 SEHNR and CDR2 FQNEAQ (reference sequence). J gave up 3 bases and V 2 bases, and 7 bases lay outside the gene matches. This CDR3 has 16 residues. CDR3 nucleotides: TGTGCCAGCAGCTTAACGGACAGGGGAGTTCACTATGGCTACACCTTC. It codes for CASSLTDRGVHYGYTF.

J is TRBJ2-1 and V is TRBV7-2; tentatively, D is TRBD1 (5 bases). The CDR3 is 14 residues long. The germline V and J ends were trimmed by 9 bases and 3 bases, with 15 bases remaining between them. Germline V CDR1 and CDR2: SGHTA, FQGNSA. The CDR3 DNA follows: TGTGCCAGTAGCCAGGGCCCCGGCTACAATGAGCAGTTCTTC. Its protein product is CASSQGPGYNEQFF.

This chain joins TRBV2 and TRBJ2-4; 10 bases line up with TRBD2. This CDR3 has 16 amino acids. Germline trimming cut 3 bases from V and 7 bases from J; bases unmatched to any gene: 9. Looked up from germline, CDR1 is SNHLY and CDR2 is FYNNEI. The CDR3 nucleotides are TGTGCCAGCAGTGAGCTTACTAGCGGGGTTGGGAACATTCAGTACTTC. Its protein is CASSELTSGVGNIQYF.

This chain connects TRBV19 to TRBJ2-1; 7 bases match TRBD2. Germline V lookup: CDR1 LNHDA, CDR2 SQIVND (reference sequence). V shed 4 bases, J shed 8 bases, and the junction held 5 bases outside the gene matches. The CDR3 has 13 amino acids. The chain's CDR3 is CASSRSLADEQFF. DNA for the CDR3: TGTGCCAGTAGTAGATCCCTAGCGGATGAGCAGTTCTTC.

The CDR3 sequence is CASSQAIPGGIGYTF. Here the CDR3 DNA reads TGCGCCAGCAGCCAAGCCATCCCAGGGGGAATTGGCTACACCTTC. The chain employs TRBV4-3 and TRBJ1-2, with 7 bases aligning to TRBD1. CDR1 and CDR2 from the germline V gene are LGHNA and YSLEER. The CDR3 contains 15 residues. Trimming at V came to 1 base and at J to 7 bases, leaving 9 bases not matched to a gene.

The V gene is TRBV5-1, the J gene TRBJ2-5; the match to TRBD1 covers 10 bases. This CDR3 is 14 amino acids long. The trim removed 3 bases at V and 5 bases at J, leaving 4 bases unmatched. Germline V gene lookup returns CDR1 SGHRS and CDR2 YFSETQ. The CDR3 is CASSWGQGTETQYF. The DNA for the CDR3 is TGCGCCAGCAGCTGGGGACAGGGGACGGAGACCCAGTACTTC.

The V and J genes are TRBV6-1 and TRBJ1-3; 10 bases are shared with TRBD1. With V trimmed by 6 bases and J by 4 bases, 3 bases remained unmatched. Germline V gives CDR1 MNHNS, CDR2 SASEGT. The CDR3 extends over 14 amino acids. Here the CDR3 reads CASRGQGLGNTIYF. DNA of the CDR3: TGTGCCAGCAGGGGACAGGGGCTGGGAAACACCATATATTTT.

The chain is built from TRBV28 and TRBJ1-5; 8 nucleotides align to TRBD1. CDR1 MDHEN and CDR2 SYDVKM come from the germline V gene. V shed 6 bases, J shed 5 bases, and the junction held 0 bases outside the gene matches. The CDR3 is made up of 12 amino acids. As DNA, the CDR3 is TGTGCCAGCAGGACAGGGGATCAGCCCCAGCATTTT. The encoded protein is CASRTGDQPQHF.

The CDR3 loop is CASRVGQNTEAFF. The CDR3 DNA is TGTGCCAGCAGAGTAGGACAGAACACTGAAGCTTTCTTT. J is TRBJ1-1 and V is TRBV2; possibly TRBD1 for D (5 bases). This CDR3 comprises 13 residues. The germline gives CDR1 SNHLY, CDR2 FYNNEI. V was shortened by 6 bases and J by 1 base, with 9 bases between the two germline ends.

This chain joins TRBV4-1 and TRBJ2-3; 7 positions agree with TRBD2. CDR1 is MGHRA, CDR2 YSYEKL, per germline. The length of the CDR3 is 16 residues. V trimming: 1 base; J trimming: 2 bases; junction bases outside the gene matches: 6. CDR3 DNA: TGCGCCAGCAGCCAAGGCCTAGCGGCGTCCACAGATACGCAGTATTTT. It codes for CASSQGLAASTDTQYF.

This clone was observed once. The chain couples TRBV5-4 to TRBJ1-4; D not certain. CDR1 SGHNT and CDR2 YYREEE come from the germline V gene (reference sequence). The CDR3 sequence is 13 residues long. V was cut by 2 bases and J by 8 bases, with 10 bases left in between. The CDR3 is CASSFSREEKLFF. The CDR3 DNA follows: TGTGCCAGCAGCTTTTCGCGTGAAGAAAAACTGTTTTTT.

V is TRBV29-1 and J is TRBJ1-1, with 7 bases aligning to TRBD1. Germline-derived CDR1 and CDR2 are SQVTM and ANQGSEA. V dropped 3 bases and J dropped 3; count of bases not matched to a gene: 4. The CDR3 sequence is 13 residues long. DNA of the CDR3: TGCAGCGTTGACACAGGGGTAGACACTGAAGCTTTCTTT. Translation gives CSVDTGVDTEAFF.

V usage is TRBV18 and J usage is TRBJ2-1, with 12 nucleotides matching TRBD1. Trimming at V came to 0 bases and at J to 7 bases, leaving 7 bases not matched to a gene. Germline lookup yields CDR1 KGHSH and CDR2 LQKENI. CDR3 length: 17 amino acids. The CDR3 sequence: CASSPPRRDRGQNEQFF. The CDR3 coding sequence is TGTGCCAGCTCACCACCCAGACGGGACAGGGGGCAGAATGAGCAGTTCTTC.

The chain joins TRBV6-5 to TRBJ2-1; possibly TRBD2 for D (6 bases). V was cut by 0 bases and J by 5 bases, with 11 bases left in between. Germline lookup yields CDR1 MNHEY and CDR2 SVGAGI. This CDR3 comprises 15 residues. The chain's CDR3 is CASSYSGGTNNEQFF. The CDR3, as DNA: TGTGCCAGCAGTTACTCTGGCGGGACCAACAATGAGCAGTTCTTC.

CDR3 bases: TGTGCCACCGTTAGCGGGGGGAACACCGGGGAGCTGTTTTTT. Its translation is CATVSGGNTGELFF. V gene TRBV10-3 combines with J gene TRBJ2-2, with TRBD2 identical over 9 bases. V dropped 10 bases and J dropped 1; count of bases not matched to a gene: 4. The CDR3 is 14 residues long. The V gene's germline CDR1 is ENHRY and CDR2 SYGVKD.

Remarks on this clone: One junction end does not reproduce the germline sequence, and a read error may be involved. Other DNA sequences within the sample encode an identical CDR3. CDR3 bases: TGCGCCAGCAGCGAATGGGAGGGCCCCTACAATGAGCAGTTCTTC. This translates into CASSEWEGPYNEQFF. The gene calls are TRBV9 and TRBJ2-1; 7 bases match TRBD2. The CDR3 extends over 15 amino acids. Germline CDR1 and CDR2: SGDLS and YYNGEE.